A single sample is the source of the 17 T cell receptor beta chains below, sequenced in a study of vaccination and CD4 T cells after COVID-19. Their cognate antigens are unknown. An Oncomine TCR Beta short-read assay was used to sequence the DNA from cultured CD4+ T cells. TCRdb reprocessed the PCR reads via MiXCR and lists one record per CDR3 protein. Of roughly 3,600 distinct CDR3 sequences listed, more than 13% were seen once; the top ten hold 15% to 20%. Treatment: roughly nine-day PBMC culture with coronavirus spike peptide pools or control peptides (ViraFEST assay). The sample taken for sequencing was CD4+ T cells from blood, cultured in vitro. The receptors shown here come from a human donor who had recovered from COVID-19.

By proportion, this clonotype is medium-sized (0.01 to 0.1%). The chain has TRBV23-1 and TRBJ1-2; D not resolved. TRBV23-1 is marked as an open reading frame, function uncertain. The length of the CDR3 is 14 residues. Between the trimmed V and J ends, which lost 0 bases and 4 bases, there was a span of 9 bases. The DNA of the CDR3 is TGCGCCAGCAGTCAATCGAAGGTAAGCTATGGCTACACCTTC. It encodes CASSQSKVSYGYTF.

This clonotype was observed a handful of times. The V and J genes are TRBV4-1 and TRBJ2-3; possibly TRBD2 for D (6 bases). Trimming pared 4 bases from V and 0 bases from J, leaving 17 bases between. The CDR3 has 17 amino acids. Looked up from germline, CDR1 is MGHRA and CDR2 is YSYEKL. In DNA, the CDR3 is TGCGCCAGCAGCCTCGCTGGGCGGGGAACTAGCACAGATACGCAGTATTTT. Translating gives CASSLAGRGTSTDTQYF.

This clonotype has a handful of counts. The genes are TRBV2 and TRBJ2-7; D may be TRBD1 or TRBD2 (5 bases each). Germline V lookup: CDR1 SNHLY, CDR2 FYNNEI. The CDR3 covers 14 residues. V was cut by 6 bases and J by 1 base, with 13 bases left in between. DNA of the CDR3: TGTGCCAGCAGAGACCGGGACCAGTCCTACGAGCAGTACTTC. Translating it yields CASRDRDQSYEQYF.

J is TRBJ2-2 and V is TRBV19, with 9 bases fitting TRBD1. This CDR3 comprises 15 residues. CDR1 and CDR2 (germline): LNHDA, SQIVND (reference sequence). After removal of 2 bases from V and 4 bases from J, the junction contained 2 bases not matched to a gene. The CDR3 sequence: CASSIRQGGTGELFF. CDR3 DNA: TGTGCCAGTAGTATAAGACAGGGGGGCACCGGGGAGCTGTTTTTT.

The sample holds a few counts of this clonotype. The J gene is TRBJ2-3, the V gene TRBV4-2; D unclear. Deletions cut 4 bases from V and 5 bases from J, with 10 bases between. Germline V gene lookup returns CDR1 LGHNA and CDR2 YNFKEQ. CDR3 length equals 13 residues. The CDR3: CASSRPAGDTQYF. CDR3 DNA: TGTGCCAGCAGCCGCCCAGCCGGAGATACGCAGTATTTT.

The J gene is TRBJ1-1, the V gene TRBV5-6; the D gene is possibly TRBD1 (5 bases). Germline values: CDR1 SGHDT, CDR2 YYEEEE. The V and J ends lost 5 bases and 3 bases respectively, with 14 bases between them. The CDR3 length is 14 residues. This CDR3 reads CASRPIGGDTEAFF. CDR3 nucleotides: TGTGCCAGCAGACCCATTGGGGGTGACACTGAAGCTTTCTTT.

This clonotype was counted between two and nine times. The rearrangement joins TRBV6-1 to TRBJ1-1, with D perhaps TRBD1 (6 bases). Germline CDR1 is MNHNS and CDR2 is SASEGT. This CDR3 comprises 14 residues. The germline V and J ends were trimmed by 5 bases and 4 bases, with 14 bases remaining between them. The CDR3 DNA is TGTGCCAGCAGTCGCAGGGGACTAGGCACTGAAGCTTTCTTT. Translation: CASSRRGLGTEAFF.

This clonotype was seen a handful of times. This chain connects TRBV19 to TRBJ2-7, with a possible D match to TRBD1 (6 bases). V was shortened by 4 bases and J by 0 bases, with 13 bases between the two germline ends. The CDR3 sequence is 15 residues long. Germline V gives CDR1 LNHDA, CDR2 SQIVND (reference sequence). This CDR3 reads CASSTLQGGSYEQYF. The CDR3 nucleotides read TGTGCCAGTAGTACCCTCCAAGGGGGCTCCTACGAGCAGTACTTC.

V gene TRBV12-5 combines with J gene TRBJ1-6; D is unresolved. V lost 0 bases and J 4 bases, leaving 4 bases between the germline ends. CDR1 LGHNT and CDR2 FRNRAP come from the germline V gene. CDR3 length equals 14 residues. CDR3 region: CASGLVGYNSPLHF. The CDR3 bases are TGTGCTAGTGGTTTGGTGGGTTATAATTCACCCCTCCACTTT. Full variable domain (outside the CDR3, taken from reference TRBV12-5 and TRBJ1-6): DARVTQTPRHKVTEMGQEVTMRCQPILGHNTVFWYRQTMMQGLELLAYFRNRAPLDDSGMPKDRFSAEMPDATLATLKIQPSEPRDSAVYFCASGLVGYNSPLHFGNGTRLTVT.

In its sample, this clonotype is medium-sized. The CDR3: CASSINEAVTGELFF. For the CDR3, the DNA is TGTGCCAGTAGTATAAACGAAGCAGTAACCGGGGAGCTGTTTTTT. The V call is TRBV19, the J call TRBJ2-2; D is ambiguous. The CDR3 consists of 15 residues. V gave up 2 bases and J gave up 5 bases, with 12 bases separating them. CDR1 LNHDA and CDR2 SQIVND come from the germline V gene (reference sequence).

This clonotype has a handful of counts. The CDR3: CASSLEAGYGYTF. The CDR3 coding sequence is TGTGCCAGCAGCTTAGAGGCTGGCTATGGCTACACCTTC. The J gene is TRBJ1-2, the V gene TRBV11-2; D remains unclear. CDR1 is SGHAT and CDR2 is FQNNGV in the germline V gene. CDR3 length: 13 amino acids. V was pared by 0 bases and J by 4 bases, with 6 bases between.

This clonotype has a single count. The rearrangement links TRBV11-3 to TRBJ2-2; TRBD2 aligns across 16 bases. The CDR3 contains 18 residues. The ends lost 6 bases at V and 6 bases at J; junction bases unmatched: 10. Germline V gives CDR1 SGHNT, CDR2 YENEEA. In DNA form, the CDR3 reads TGTGCCAGCAGTACCGGGACTAGCGGGGGGGCTGGGCCCGGGGAGCTGTTTTTT. Translation: CASSTGTSGGAGPGELFF.

This clonotype was detected only a few times. V is TRBV7-3 and J is TRBJ2-3; tentatively, D is TRBD2 (6 bases). Germline loops: CDR1 SGHTA, CDR2 FQGTGA. This CDR3 is 14 amino acids long. V lost 5 bases and J 4 bases, leaving 13 bases between the germline ends. CDR3 DNA sequence: TGTGCCAGCAGCCCCAAGGGAGGTGCAGATACGCAGTATTTT. It encodes CASSPKGGADTQYF.

The rearrangement joins TRBV30 to TRBJ1-5; the match to TRBD1 covers 8 bases. From germline, CDR1 is GTSNPN and CDR2 SVGIG (reference sequence). The length of the CDR3 is 14 residues. The V segment lost 3 bases and the J segment 5 bases; nucleotides outside the gene matches: 6. This chain's CDR3 is CAWSGQGFYQPQHF. The DNA of the CDR3 is TGTGCCTGGAGCGGACAGGGCTTCTATCAGCCCCAGCATTTT. The full variable domain, with the rest looked up from reference TRBV30 and TRBJ1-5, is SQTIHQWPATLVQPVGSPLSLECTVEGTSNPNLYWYRQAAGRGLQLLFYSVGIGQISSEVPQNLSASRPQDRQFILSSKKLLLSDSGFYLCAWSGQGFYQPQHFGDGTRLSIL.

Judged by abundance, this clonotype is medium-sized. The chain couples TRBV7-3 to TRBJ2-2, with D possibly TRBD2 on 5 matching bases. The CDR3 is 16 residues long. Trimming cost V 3 bases and J 2 bases, with 13 bases left between them. CDR1 is SGHTA and CDR2 is FQGTGA in the germline V gene. The CDR3 sequence is CASSFLAAENTGELFF. The CDR3 coding sequence is TGTGCCAGCAGCTTTCTAGCTGCGGAAAACACCGGGGAGCTGTTTTTT.

The genes are TRBV11-2 and TRBJ2-5; 7 nucleotides line up with TRBD2. Germline CDR1 and CDR2: SGHAT and FQNNGV. The CDR3 length is 15 residues. The J segment lost 7 bases and the V segment lost 4 bases, leaving 12 bases of the junction unmatched. CDR3 sequence reads: CASSSRGEGGGTQYF. CDR3 nucleotide sequence: TGTGCCAGCAGCTCCCGAGGGGAGGGCGGGGGGACCCAGTACTTC. The variable domain in full, completed from reference TRBV11-2 and TRBJ2-5, reads EAGVAQSPRYKIIEKRQSVAFWCNPISGHATLYWYQQILGQGPKLLIQFQNNGVVDDSQLPKDRFSAERLKGVDSTLKIQPAKLEDSAVYLCASSSRGEGGGTQYFGPGTRLLVL.

Sample share makes this clonotype medium-sized. The genes are TRBV20-1 and TRBJ1-5; perhaps TRBD1 as D (5 bases). The CDR3 spans 13 residues. Looked up from germline, CDR1 is DFQATT and CDR2 is SNEGSKA (reference sequence). V was trimmed by 8 bases and J by 7 bases, leaving 18 bases between them. Written as DNA, the CDR3 is TGCAGTTTCACGGCGGGGGGTGGGCAGCCCCAGCATTTT. Its protein product is CSFTAGGGQPQHF.